What follows are 29 T cell receptor beta chains derived from one specimen sequenced in a study of cytomegalovirus exposure and HLA in healthy donors (dated by TCRdb to the late 2010s). The protocol used for the library was the immunoSEQ multiplex PCR assay. The multiplex PCR relied on a mix of 60 forward primers for TCR Vbeta segments and 13 reverse primers for TCR Jbeta segments. Imported from immuneACCESS, the table was reduced by TCRdb to in-frame sequences with V and J called. These copies leave out some clones; in studies compared against another copy, an unresolved V gene accounts for under half, and the cause of the remainder is not known. In this sample the table shows about 200,000 clones, approximately 80% of which occur a single time. The top ten clonotypes cover 3.5% to 4% of the sample. Sequences were obtained from PBMCs. The receptors derive from a male donor in good health and CMV-seronegative.

The J gene is TRBJ2-7, the V gene TRBV6-1, with TRBD2 matching 11 bases. The J segment lost 3 bases and the V segment lost 1 base, leaving 8 bases of the junction unmatched. Germline-derived CDR1 and CDR2 are MNHNS and SASEGT. This CDR3 spans 17 amino acids. The CDR3 spells CASSEGHPGLAGYEQYF. CDR3 bases: TGTGCCAGCAGTGAAGGACACCCTGGACTAGCGGGCTACGAGCAGTACTTC.

This clone was detected only once. The CDR3 sequence: CASSLDPGQETQYF. DNA for the CDR3: TGTGCCAGCAGCCTCGACCCGGGACAAGAGACCCAGTACTTC. The chain joins TRBV5-4 to TRBJ2-5, with D possibly being TRBD2 (5 bases). Trimming removed 4 bases from V and 2 bases from J, with 12 bases in between. Per the germline V gene, CDR1 is SGHNT and CDR2 is YYREEE (reference sequence). The CDR3 is 14 amino acids.

This chain connects TRBV7-6 to TRBJ2-1, with 13 bases aligning to TRBD2. The CDR3 has 16 amino acids. The V gene end was trimmed by 5 bases and the J gene end by 7 bases; junction bases not matched to a gene: 8. The V gene's germline CDR1 is SGHVS and CDR2 FNYEAQ. The CDR3 loop reads CASSAGTSGKVNEQFF. The CDR3 bases are TGTGCCAGCAGCGCCGGGACTAGCGGGAAAGTAAATGAGCAGTTCTTC.

The chain is built from TRBV11-3 and TRBJ2-1, with D perhaps matching TRBD1 (5 bases). The V gene's germline CDR1 is SGHNT and CDR2 YENEEA. The V gene lost 1 base and the J gene lost 9 bases, with 7 bases spanning the gap. The CDR3 has 12 residues. The CDR3 spells CASSLVRGEQFF. The CDR3 coding sequence is TGTGCCAGCAGCTTAGTTAGGGGTGAGCAGTTCTTC.

The chain has TRBV6-5 and TRBJ2-6; TRBD1 agrees at 7 bases. Trimming took 5 bases from V and 4 from J; bases not matched to a gene: 5. The CDR3 contains 15 residues. Germline loops: CDR1 MNHEY, CDR2 SVGAGI. The CDR3 is CASSHDRAGANVLTF. In DNA, the CDR3 is TGTGCCAGCAGTCATGACAGGGCCGGGGCCAACGTCCTGACTTTC.

This chain joins TRBV18 and TRBJ2-4; possible D gene TRBD1, 6 bases. This CDR3 has 15 amino acids. The germline V gene encodes CDR1 KGHSH and CDR2 LQKENI. V lost 3 bases and J 3 bases, leaving 12 bases between the germline ends. The CDR3 coding sequence is TGTGCCAGCTCACCTAGGGGGATAGGCAAAAACATTCAGTACTTC. As protein: CASSPRGIGKNIQYF.

The rearrangement joins TRBV19 to TRBJ2-1; possibly TRBD1 for D (6 bases). In germline, CDR1 is LNHDA, CDR2 SQIVND (reference sequence). V was cut by 3 bases and J by 15 bases, with 15 bases left in between. The CDR3 is made up of 12 amino acids. CDR3 bases: TGTGCCAGTAGTATCCAAACAGGGTGGCGGTTCTTC. Translation gives CASSIQTGWRFF.

The genes are TRBV6-4 and TRBJ1-1; the D gene is possibly TRBD1 (5 bases). Germline CDR1 is MRHNA and CDR2 is SNTAGT. Trimming stripped 3 bases from V and 10 bases from J, with 15 bases between. The CDR3 spans 13 residues. CDR3 DNA: TGTGCCAGCAGTGAACGACAAGGGGCTGGAGCTTTCTTT. This translates into CASSERQGAGAFF.

This chain joins TRBV21-1 and TRBJ2-1; the table names TRBD2, a call not compared with the DNA. TRBV21-1 is an annotated pseudogene. CDR3 length equals 16 residues. CDR3 amino acids: CASSKAQANTTNEQFF. In nucleotides, the CDR3 is TGTGCCAGCAGCAAAGCGCAAGCGAATACGACGAATGAGCAGTTCTTC.

The chain links TRBV5-1 to TRBJ2-1; tentatively, D is TRBD2 (5 bases). Trimming stripped 0 bases from V and 7 bases from J, with 14 bases between. CDR3 length equals 15 residues. Germline values: CDR1 SGHRS, CDR2 YFSETQ. Here the CDR3 DNA reads TGCGCCAGCAGCTTGGTGGGCGGAGGTCAGAATGAGCAGTTCTTC. Residues: CASSLVGGGQNEQFF.

J is TRBJ2-1 and V is TRBV19, with 12 positions matching TRBD2. This CDR3 region has 16 residues. Unmatched junction bases numbered 4, after V lost 0 bases and J lost 7 bases. CDR1 is LNHDA and CDR2 is SQIVND in the germline V gene (reference sequence). CDR3 region: CASSIDRLAGDNEQFF. The DNA of the CDR3 is TGTGCCAGTAGTATAGACCGACTAGCGGGAGATAATGAGCAGTTCTTC.

This chain connects TRBV5-8 to TRBJ2-1, with 7 bases that match TRBD1. The germline gives CDR1 SGHTS, CDR2 YDEGEE. The V and J ends lost 1 base and 7 bases, in that order; junction bases with no gene match: 2. This CDR3 region has 13 residues. The CDR3 loop reads CASSLRRGNEQFF. In DNA, the CDR3 is TGTGCCAGCAGCTTGCGCAGGGGGAATGAGCAGTTCTTC.

The chain couples TRBV25-1 to TRBJ1-2, with a tentative D call TRBD1 (6 bases). CDR1 is MGHDK, CDR2 SYGVNS, per germline. V was clipped by 6 bases and J by 4 bases, with 12 bases between them. The CDR3 has 13 residues. For the CDR3, the DNA is TGTGCCAGCAGGGAAACAGGGCCCTATGGCTACACCTTC. This encodes CASRETGPYGYTF.

The sample holds one count of this clone. The chain recombines TRBV7-3 with TRBJ2-1, with TRBD2 as a possible D gene (5 bases). The CDR3 covers 12 residues. With 1 base removed from V and 9 bases from J, the gap between germline ends came to 7 bases. Looked up from germline, CDR1 is SGHTA and CDR2 is FQGTGA. The CDR3 DNA sequence: TGTGCCAGCAGCTTAAATCGGGGTGAGCAGTTCTTC. Translation: CASSLNRGEQFF.

V and J are TRBV5-1 and TRBJ2-5; D possibly corresponds to TRBD2 (6 bases). V lost 0 bases and J lost 5, with 11 bases in between. The CDR3 totals 14 residues. Germline CDR1 SGHRS, CDR2 YFSETQ. The CDR3 nucleotides are TGCGCCAGCAGCTTGGTAGTTGGGAGGGAGACCCAGTACTTC. Its translation: CASSLVVGRETQYF.

The CDR3: CASSNLAGVQQNEQFF. The DNA for the CDR3 is TGTGCCAGCAGCAACCTAGCGGGAGTCCAACAAAATGAGCAGTTCTTC. V is TRBV14 and J is TRBJ2-1; 10 bases align to TRBD2. The V and J ends lost 5 bases and 7 bases, in that order; junction bases with no gene match: 11. The CDR3 totals 16 residues. Germline V gives CDR1 SGHDN, CDR2 FVKESK.

This chain connects TRBV6-5 to TRBJ2-4; TRBD1 is a possible D gene (5 bases). CDR3 length: 13 amino acids. The V end lost 5 bases, the J end lost 6 bases, and 11 bases lay between the germline ends. Germline-derived CDR1 and CDR2 are MNHEY and SVGAGI. For the CDR3, the DNA is TGTGCCAGCAGTGAAGGGGTAATAAACATTCAGTACTTC. Protein product: CASSEGVINIQYF.

The gene calls are TRBV7-9 and TRBJ1-2; 9 bases line up with TRBD1. CDR1 SEHNR and CDR2 FQNEAQ come from the germline V gene (reference sequence). This CDR3 has 12 residues. CDR3 sequence reads: CSVRRGQGVYTF. The DNA for the CDR3 is TGTTCCGTCCGGAGGGGACAGGGAGTCTACACCTTC. Full variable domain (outside the CDR3, taken from reference TRBV7-9 and TRBJ1-2): DTGVSQNPRHKITKRGQNVTFRCDPISEHNRLYWYRQTLGQGPEFLTYFQNEAQLEKSRLLSDRFSAERPKGSFSTLEIQRTEQGDSAMYLCSVRRGQGVYTFGSGTRLTVV.

This chain joins TRBV7-9 and TRBJ2-7; 11 bases are a match to TRBD1. The germline gives CDR1 SEHNR, CDR2 FQNEAQ (reference sequence). CDR3 size: 16 residues. With 2 bases clipped from V and 3 bases from J, the junction kept 6 bases outside the gene matches. Here the CDR3 DNA reads TGTGCCAGCAGCTTACGCCGGGGACAGGGGGGCTACGAGCAGTACTTC. It is translated as CASSLRRGQGGYEQYF.

Note on this clone: Other DNA sequences in this specimen translate into the identical CDR3. The chain combines TRBV5-4 with TRBJ2-2; 9 positions match TRBD1. This CDR3 region has 15 residues. Trimming removed 4 bases from V and 4 bases from J; junction bases left unmatched: 5. Looked up from germline, CDR1 is SGHNT and CDR2 is YYREEE (reference sequence). DNA for the CDR3: TGTGCCAGCAGCAGACAGGGGGGAGGCACCGGGGAGCTGTTTTTT. As protein: CASSRQGGGTGELFF.

The chain uses TRBV14 and TRBJ2-7; a possible D gene is TRBD2 (6 bases). The germline V gene encodes CDR1 SGHDN and CDR2 FVKESK. This CDR3 has 16 amino acids. Trimming took off 1 base at V and 6 bases at J, with 19 bases between the two ends. The CDR3 protein is CASSQGAGLRRSEQYF. The CDR3 DNA is TGTGCCAGCAGCCAAGGGGCGGGACTCAGGCGGTCCGAGCAGTACTTC.

This clone is a singleton in its sample. The genes are TRBV9 and TRBJ2-3, with D tentatively TRBD1 (6 bases). CDR3 length equals 17 residues. The V end was cut by 4 bases, the J end by 0 bases, with 18 bases between. The germline V gene has CDR1 SGDLS and CDR2 YYNGEE. The DNA of the CDR3 is TGTGCCAGCAGCACACCTACGGTAGGGGGAAGCACAGATACGCAGTATTTT. The encoded protein is CASSTPTVGGSTDTQYF.

The rearrangement links TRBV5-1 to TRBJ2-3; 7 bases are shared with TRBD2. Germline CDR1 reads SGHRS; CDR2 reads YFSETQ. The CDR3 is 14 amino acids. Trimming cost V 4 bases and J 5 bases; bases outside gene matches: 7. The CDR3 spells CASSLSGAGDTQYF. DNA of the CDR3: TGCGCCAGCAGCCTGAGCGGGGCGGGAGATACGCAGTATTTT. The whole variable domain, remainder taken from reference TRBV5-1 and TRBJ2-3, is KAGVTQTPRYLIKTRGQQVTLSCSPISGHRSVSWYQQTPGQGLQFLFEYFSETQRNKGNFPGRFSGRQFSNSRSEMNVSTLELGDSALYLCASSLSGAGDTQYFGPGTRLTVL.

The chain joins TRBV7-8 to TRBJ2-1; 14 bases map to TRBD2. The CDR3 totals 15 residues. CDR1 SGHVS and CDR2 FQNEAQ come from the germline V gene. The J segment lost 9 bases and the V segment lost 7 bases, leaving 8 bases of the junction unmatched. In DNA, the CDR3 is TGTGCCAGCACCGTCGGACTAGCGGGAGGTACTGAGCAGTTCTTC. This encodes CASTVGLAGGTEQFF.

In this sample, this clone turned up a few times. The chain is built from TRBV5-6 and TRBJ1-2; D uncertain. Trimming took off 5 bases at V and 4 bases at J, with 12 bases between the two ends. Germline values: CDR1 SGHDT, CDR2 YYEEEE. This CDR3 comprises 13 residues. The CDR3 is CASSLEGAYGYTF. Written as DNA, the CDR3 is TGTGCCAGCAGTCTTGAGGGAGCCTATGGCTACACCTTC.

V and J are TRBV11-2 and TRBJ1-2, with D perhaps matching TRBD1 (6 bases). This CDR3 has 17 residues. Between the trimmed V and J ends, which lost 0 bases and 1 base, there was a span of 15 bases. Germline V gene data show CDR1 as SGHAT and CDR2 as FQNNGV. The CDR3 sequence: CASSLEAAQGNNYGYTF. The CDR3 DNA sequence: TGTGCCAGCAGCTTAGAGGCCGCTCAGGGGAATAACTATGGCTACACCTTC.

The chain's CDR3 is CASSERQGRAGELFF. The CDR3, as DNA: TGTGCCAGCAGCGAGAGACAGGGAAGGGCCGGGGAGCTGTTTTTT. The V and J genes are TRBV6-1 and TRBJ2-2; 7 bases agree with TRBD1. J was trimmed by 6 bases and V by 6 bases; bases with no gene match: 10. The germline V gene has CDR1 MNHNS and CDR2 SASEGT. The CDR3 extends over 15 amino acids.

The chain is built from TRBV18 and TRBJ2-7; D might be TRBD1 (6 bases). CDR1 KGHSH and CDR2 LQKENI come from the germline V gene. CDR3 size: 13 residues. The V end lost 3 bases, the J end lost 5 bases, and 11 bases lay between the germline ends. CDR3 DNA sequence: TGTGCCAGCTCACCCCTACAGGGTAACGAGCAGTACTTC. Translated: CASSPLQGNEQYF.

V is TRBV10-3 and J is TRBJ2-5; D may be TRBD2 (6 bases). Germline CDR1 is ENHRY and CDR2 is SYGVKD. The CDR3 covers 14 residues. V was shortened by 4 bases and J by 2 bases, with 11 bases between the two germline ends. The CDR3 bases are TGTGCCATCAGTGCAGCGGGTGAACAAGAGACCCAGTACTTC. This encodes CAISAAGEQETQYF.